This T cell receptor beta chain was sequenced during a study of T cell responses to AZD1222 COVID-19 vaccine. A note on this clone: Its antigen is unknown. An end of the junction does not agree with germline; a read error may underlie this.

Study results and limitations: Vaccine-associated CD4 TCRs ranged over spike, dominating at 160-218 and 743-854. Unmutated variant regions reportedly attract nearly half of all spike-specific TCRs. White British people made up most donors, females outnumbered males, and clonal diversity was possibly underestimated.

Measured with immunoSEQ multiplex PCR; TCRdb has only the in-frame clones, and not every one. The data show 100,000 to 110,000 clones, 88% seen once. CDR3 length equals 12 residues. Per germline, CDR1 SGHVS and CDR2 FQNEAQ. This specimen was peripheral blood, taken on day 0 of AZD1222 vaccination. The sequence was collected from an adult in good health. The rearrangement links TRBV7-8 to TRBJ1-2; D is possibly TRBD1 (5 bases). The CDR3 region is CASSSLDSQLFF. The CDR3 DNA reads TGTGCCAGCAGCTCACTCGACAGTCAGCTGTTCTTC.